Listed here are 30 T cell receptor beta chains from one sample, sequenced in a study of cytomegalovirus exposure and HLA in healthy donors. Data came from immunoSEQ multiplex PCR; TCRdb stores just in-frame clones and leaves some out. This sample has 110,000 or so clones, with roughly 90% found just once. The source material was PBMCs. These receptor sequences come from a woman under 30 in good health and CMV-seronegative.

This clone was seen just once. This rearrangement joins TRBV7-6 to TRBJ2-5; maybe TRBD1 (5 bases). The CDR3 spans 14 residues. Deletions cut 5 bases from V and 4 bases from J, with 14 bases between. The germline CDR1 and CDR2 sequences are SGHVS and FNYEAQ. CDR3 nucleotide sequence: TGTGCCAGCAGCCGTTCCAGGGTGGCAGAGACCCAGTACTTC. It yields the protein CASSRSRVAETQYF.

V gene TRBV7-6 combines with J gene TRBJ2-2; possible D gene TRBD2, 6 bases. Trimming took off 3 bases at V and 1 base at J, with 9 bases between the two ends. Germline V gene data show CDR1 as SGHVS and CDR2 as FNYEAQ. The CDR3 has 15 amino acids. Written as DNA, the CDR3 is TGTGCCAGCAGCTTCAGCGGGCAGAACACCGGGGAGCTGTTTTTT. Protein sequence: CASSFSGQNTGELFF.

This clone appeared a single time. The genes are TRBV28 and TRBJ2-3; tentative D call: TRBD1 (6 bases). This CDR3 contains 15 residues. The germline V gene encodes CDR1 MDHEN and CDR2 SYDVKM. Trimming took 6 bases from V and 2 from J, leaving 15 bases between them. The CDR3 sequence: CASSTTGPLTDTQYF. CDR3 DNA: TGTGCCAGCAGCACGACAGGTCCGCTCACAGATACGCAGTATTTT.

This chain connects TRBV30 to TRBJ1-5; TRBD1 is a possible D gene (5 bases). V was clipped by 0 bases and J by 3 bases, with 15 bases between them. In germline, CDR1 is GTSNPN, CDR2 SVGIG (reference sequence). This CDR3 is 16 amino acids long. Here the CDR3 reads CAWSVPGRGTNQPQHF. The CDR3 DNA reads TGTGCCTGGAGTGTACCTGGTAGGGGAACCAATCAGCCCCAGCATTTT.

The chain uses TRBV28 and TRBJ2-7; 8 bases align to TRBD1. The germline V gene encodes CDR1 MDHEN and CDR2 SYDVKM. This CDR3 has 15 amino acids. After removal of 5 bases from V and 0 bases from J, the junction contained 6 bases not matched to a gene. This chain's CDR3 is CASSPETGGSYEQYF. DNA for the CDR3: TGTGCCAGCAGTCCCGAAACAGGGGGCTCCTACGAGCAGTACTTC.

V usage is TRBV28 and J usage is TRBJ1-1, with D possibly matching TRBD1 (6 bases). Germline V gene data show CDR1 as MDHEN and CDR2 as SYDVKM. This CDR3 region has 12 residues. The V gene lost 1 base and the J gene lost 8 bases, with 8 bases spanning the gap. CDR3 residues: CASSLLQGEAFF. In nucleotides, the CDR3 is TGTGCCAGCAGTTTATTGCAGGGGGAAGCTTTCTTT.

This clone turned up a few times. The rearrangement links TRBV5-4 to TRBJ1-3; TRBD1 might be the D (6 bases). Trimming stripped 4 bases from V and 4 bases from J, with 12 bases between. CDR3 length: 14 residues. CDR1 is SGHNT and CDR2 is YYREEE in the germline V gene (reference sequence). In DNA form, the CDR3 reads TGTGCCAGCAGCGCGGACAGCTCGGGAAACACCATATATTTT. It specifies CASSADSSGNTIYF.

The V gene is TRBV19, the J gene TRBJ1-6, with D perhaps TRBD1 (5 bases). From germline, CDR1 is LNHDA and CDR2 SQIVND (reference sequence). The germline V and J ends were trimmed by 2 bases and 9 bases, with 14 bases remaining between them. The CDR3 has 15 residues. The CDR3 loop is CASSISGAGSSPLHF. The CDR3 DNA reads as TGTGCCAGTAGTATATCCGGGGCCGGGAGTTCACCCCTCCACTTT.

The chain couples TRBV7-2 to TRBJ1-3, with unresolved D. The CDR3 loop spans 15 amino acids. The germline CDR1 and CDR2 sequences are SGHTA and FQGNSA. V lost 2 bases and J lost 3, with 11 bases in between. The CDR3: CASSLTARGGNTIYF. Here the CDR3 DNA reads TGTGCCAGCAGCTTAACAGCACGGGGTGGAAACACCATATATTTT. The whole variable domain, filled in from reference TRBV7-2 and TRBJ1-3, reads GAGVSQSPSNKVTEKGKDVELRCDPISGHTALYWYRQSLGQGLEFLIYFQGNSAPDKSGLPSDRFSAERTGGSVSTLTIQRTQQEDSAVYLCASSLTARGGNTIYFGEGSWLTVV.

This chain uses TRBV5-6 with TRBJ2-7; D is possibly TRBD2 (6 bases). There are 15 residues in the CDR3. With 4 bases removed from V and 7 bases from J, the gap between germline ends came to 21 bases. CDR1 SGHDT and CDR2 YYEEEE come from the germline V gene. CDR3 nucleotides: TGTGCCAGCAGCCGACTAGACCGTGAGAGGAGAGAGCAGTACTTC. Translation gives CASSRLDRERREQYF.

The genes are TRBV6-5 and TRBJ1-6; unclear D gene. CDR3 length: 13 amino acids. Germline CDR1 reads MNHEY; CDR2 reads SVGAGI. The V end was cut by 6 bases, the J end by 11 bases, with 14 bases between. The CDR3 sequence is CASSRIDGAPLHF. The CDR3 nucleotides are TGTGCCAGCAGCCGAATAGACGGGGCACCCCTCCACTTT.

The genes are TRBV4-3 and TRBJ2-3; 8 bases are a match to TRBD1. CDR1 LGHNA and CDR2 YSLEER come from the germline V gene. V lost 2 bases and J lost 3; bases outside the gene matches: 10. This CDR3 spans 17 amino acids. CDR3 coding DNA: TGCGCCAGCAGCCAATCCAGGACAGGGTGGAGGACAGATACGCAGTATTTT. Its translation: CASSQSRTGWRTDTQYF.

The rearrangement links TRBV29-1 to TRBJ2-1; no definite D call. Germline CDR1 reads SQVTM; CDR2 reads ANQGSEA. V dropped 0 bases and J dropped 7 bases, with 19 bases sitting between them. CDR3 length equals 16 residues. CDR3 sequence (DNA): TGCAGCGTTGAAGATCGGATCGGTAACCCTAGTAATGAGCAGTTCTTC. Translating gives CSVEDRIGNPSNEQFF.

The chain has TRBV7-2 and TRBJ2-3; TRBD1 might be the D (5 bases). The germline V and J ends were trimmed by 5 bases and 2 bases, with 14 bases remaining between them. From germline, CDR1 is SGHTA and CDR2 FQGNSA. The CDR3 spans 15 residues. The CDR3 DNA reads as TGTGCCAGCAGCAGCAGGGCGCCCCCCACAGATACGCAGTATTTT. Translation: CASSSRAPPTDTQYF.

The chain carries TRBV29-1 and TRBJ1-3; no reliable D call. There are 14 residues in the CDR3. Per germline, CDR1 SQVTM and CDR2 ANQGSEA. V was clipped by 6 bases and J by 0 bases, with 12 bases between them. The CDR3 bases are TGCAGCGTCGCCCCCCAGGACTCTGGAAACACCATATATTTT. This encodes CSVAPQDSGNTIYF.

The gene calls are TRBV2 and TRBJ2-2; D possibly corresponds to TRBD1 (6 bases). Deletions cut 7 bases from V and 6 bases from J, with 6 bases between. Germline loops: CDR1 SNHLY, CDR2 FYNNEI. CDR3 size: 11 residues. The CDR3 nucleotides are TGTGCCAGCAAGGGGGCCGGGGAGCTGTTTTTT. It yields the protein CASKGAGELFF.

The J gene is TRBJ2-3, the V gene TRBV19; 8 bases line up with TRBD2. The germline V gene encodes CDR1 LNHDA and CDR2 SQIVND (reference sequence). The length of the CDR3 is 14 residues. Losses at the gene ends were 4 bases for V and 4 bases for J; bases not matched to a gene: 4. Here the CDR3 reads CASSNREGPDTQYF. The CDR3 bases are TGTGCCAGTAGTAACCGGGAGGGCCCAGATACGCAGTATTTT.

As DNA, the CDR3 is TGTGCCAGCAGCCGTGACAGGGATGGCTATGGCTACACCTTC. Translated: CASSRDRDGYGYTF. V gene TRBV6-6 combines with J gene TRBJ1-2; 7 nucleotides align to TRBD1. The length of the CDR3 is 14 residues. Per germline, CDR1 MNHNY and CDR2 SVGAGI (reference sequence). The ends lost 6 bases at V and 4 bases at J; junction bases unmatched: 8.

V gene TRBV7-3 combines with J gene TRBJ2-2; 9 bases map to TRBD1. The germline V gene encodes CDR1 SGHTA and CDR2 FQGTGA. This CDR3 contains 14 residues. Trimming cost V 7 bases and J 3 bases; bases outside gene matches: 3. CDR3 residues: CASNRGRDTGELFF. The CDR3 DNA is TGTGCCAGCAACAGGGGGCGAGACACCGGGGAGCTGTTTTTT.

The genes are TRBV5-4 and TRBJ2-2; possible D gene TRBD2, 5 bases. This CDR3 has 14 amino acids. Germline V gene data show CDR1 as SGHNT and CDR2 as YYREEE (reference sequence). The V gene lost 4 bases and the J gene lost 5 bases, with 12 bases spanning the gap. The CDR3 DNA follows: TGTGCCAGCAGCCGCCGTGGGGAGACCGGGGAGCTGTTTTTT. Protein product: CASSRRGETGELFF.

V and J are TRBV5-4 and TRBJ2-1; TRBD2 aligns across 8 bases. CDR3 length: 15 amino acids. With 0 bases clipped from V and 7 bases from J, the junction kept 6 bases outside the gene matches. Germline CDR1 is SGHNT and CDR2 is YYREEE (reference sequence). The CDR3 loop reads CASSLGHGGANEQFF. The CDR3 nucleotides read TGTGCCAGCAGCTTGGGTCACGGGGGGGCTAATGAGCAGTTCTTC.

This chain connects TRBV27 to TRBJ2-5, with 8 nucleotides matching TRBD2. After removal of 7 bases from V and 3 bases from J, the junction contained 10 bases not matched to a gene. This CDR3 has 15 residues. Germline V gives CDR1 MNHEY, CDR2 SMNVEV (reference sequence). CDR3: CASKAEAGDEETQYF. CDR3 DNA: TGTGCCAGCAAGGCGGAAGCGGGGGATGAAGAGACCCAGTACTTC.

This clone has only a few counts. CDR3 amino acids: CAAAGTGANEQFF. The CDR3 coding sequence is TGTGCCGCAGCCGGGACAGGGGCCAATGAGCAGTTCTTC. This sequence joins TRBV10-3 and TRBJ2-1; 10 nucleotides agree with TRBD1. The V and J ends lost 11 bases and 6 bases, in that order; junction bases with no gene match: 7. CDR3 length: 13 amino acids. Germline-derived CDR1 and CDR2 are ENHRY and SYGVKD.

The chain recombines TRBV20-1 with TRBJ1-2, with D uncertain. Germline V gene data show CDR1 as DFQATT and CDR2 as SNEGSKA (reference sequence). V was trimmed by 3 bases and J by 7 bases, leaving 6 bases between them. The CDR3 contains 10 residues. CDR3 region: CSASSFGYTF. As DNA, the CDR3 is TGCAGTGCTAGTTCCTTTGGCTACACCTTC.

This clone was observed once. The chain carries TRBV9 and TRBJ2-3, with TRBD2 matching 8 bases. Germline trimming cut 1 base from V and 1 base from J; bases unmatched to any gene: 5. The CDR3 runs to 16 residues. Germline assignment: CDR1 SGDLS and CDR2 YYNGEE. In nucleotides, the CDR3 is TGTGCCAGCAGCGTATGGCTGCGGGGGGGCACAGATACGCAGTATTTT. Translation gives CASSVWLRGGTDTQYF.

The chain links TRBV30 to TRBJ2-7; 7 bases align to TRBD1. CDR1 GTSNPN and CDR2 SVGIG come from the germline V gene (reference sequence). This CDR3 comprises 13 residues. V dropped 5 bases and J dropped 0; count of bases not matched to a gene: 4. CDR3 nucleotide sequence: TGTGCCTGGGTACAGGGGAGCTCCTACGAGCAGTACTTC. Translation: CAWVQGSSYEQYF.

This chain uses TRBV7-8 with TRBJ2-5; 10 bases match TRBD2. Germline assignment: CDR1 SGHVS and CDR2 FQNEAQ. V lost 3 bases and J lost 4; bases outside the gene matches: 8. The length of the CDR3 is 16 residues. CDR3 sequence (DNA): TGTGCCAGCAGCTTTCTAGCGGGGGTTGGGATAGAGACCCAGTACTTC. It specifies CASSFLAGVGIETQYF.

The chain couples TRBV7-3 to TRBJ2-3; 8 bases match TRBD2. V gave up 8 bases and J gave up 5 bases; unmatched junction bases: 9. Germline lookup yields CDR1 SGHTA and CDR2 FQGTGA. This CDR3 region has 14 residues. The DNA of the CDR3 is TGTGCCAGCGGAGACGGGGGGGCTGAAGATACGCAGTATTTT. Translated, it gives CASGDGGAEDTQYF.

The chain employs TRBV30 and TRBJ2-7; possibly TRBD1 for D (6 bases). V lost 2 bases, J lost 6 bases, and 14 bases lay in between. Germline V CDR1 and CDR2: GTSNPN, SVGIG (reference sequence). CDR3 length equals 13 residues. CDR3 nucleotide sequence: TGTGCCTGGAGTAACAGGGATGCCGGCGAGCAGTACTTC. Encoded protein: CAWSNRDAGEQYF.

The chain is built from TRBV9 and TRBJ2-7; 7 nucleotides align to TRBD1. V lost 0 bases and J lost 5; bases outside the gene matches: 11. Germline CDR1 and CDR2: SGDLS and YYNGEE. The CDR3 has 16 amino acids. The CDR3 protein is CASSVAQGEGGDEQYF. Here the CDR3 DNA reads TGTGCCAGCAGCGTAGCTCAAGGCGAAGGGGGCGACGAGCAGTACTTC.